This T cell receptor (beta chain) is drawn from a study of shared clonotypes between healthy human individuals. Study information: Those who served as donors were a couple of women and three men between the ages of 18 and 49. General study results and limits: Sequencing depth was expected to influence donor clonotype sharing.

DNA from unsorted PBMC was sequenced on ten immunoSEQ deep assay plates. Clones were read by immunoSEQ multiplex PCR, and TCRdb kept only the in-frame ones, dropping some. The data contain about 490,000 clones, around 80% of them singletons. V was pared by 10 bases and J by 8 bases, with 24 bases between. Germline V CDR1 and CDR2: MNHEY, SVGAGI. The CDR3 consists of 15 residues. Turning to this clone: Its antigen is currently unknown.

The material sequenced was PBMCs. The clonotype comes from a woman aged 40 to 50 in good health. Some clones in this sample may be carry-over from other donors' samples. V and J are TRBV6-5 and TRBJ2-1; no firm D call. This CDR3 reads CATAYALGLLHEQFF. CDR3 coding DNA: TGTGCCACCGCCTACGCGTTGGGTCTCTTGCATGAGCAGTTCTTC.